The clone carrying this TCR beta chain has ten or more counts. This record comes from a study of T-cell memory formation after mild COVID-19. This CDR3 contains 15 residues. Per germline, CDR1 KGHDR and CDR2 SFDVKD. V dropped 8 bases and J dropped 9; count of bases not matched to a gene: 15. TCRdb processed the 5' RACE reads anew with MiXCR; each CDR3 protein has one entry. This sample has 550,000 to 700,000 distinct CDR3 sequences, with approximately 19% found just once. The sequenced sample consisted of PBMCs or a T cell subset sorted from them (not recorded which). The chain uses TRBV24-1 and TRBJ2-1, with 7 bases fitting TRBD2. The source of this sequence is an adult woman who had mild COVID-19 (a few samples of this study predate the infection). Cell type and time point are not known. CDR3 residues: CATKGAGLPAVEQFF. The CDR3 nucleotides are TGTGCCACCAAGGGAGCGGGACTCCCCGCGGTTGAGCAGTTCTTC.